This T cell receptor beta chain emerged from a study of T-cell memory formation after mild COVID-19. Whole-study results and caveats: Day 15 to 85 contractors were CD4/CD8 balanced; later expanders leaned CD4+.

Only a few counts were recorded for this clonotype. What it binds is unknown. TCR alpha and TCR beta cDNA libraries carrying sample barcodes and UMIs were produced by 5'RACE using constant-segment primers. In TCRdb, the 5' RACE reads were re-called with MiXCR into one record per CDR3 protein. Of approximately 210,000 distinct CDR3 sequences listed, about 27% are singletons. This TCR derives from an adult woman who had mild COVID-19 (a few samples of this study predate the infection). Cell type and time point are not known. Sequenced sample: PBMCs or a T cell subset sorted from them (not recorded which).

The CDR3 protein is CASSHSVRYYEQYF. In nucleotides, the CDR3 is TGCGCCAGCAGCCACAGCGTAAGGTACTACGAGCAGTACTTC. The V call is TRBV4-1, the J call TRBJ2-7; D is ambiguous. The CDR3 loop spans 14 amino acids. Germline values: CDR1 MGHRA, CDR2 YSYEKL. Trimming took 3 bases from V and 3 from J, leaving 12 bases between them.